This T cell receptor (beta chain) came from a study of T-cell reconstitution after alpha-beta-depleted transplantation in children. TCRbeta library construction was performed incorporating unique molecular identifiers. TCRdb re-analysed the PCR reads in MiXCR, keeping a single row per CDR3 protein. The sample shows approximately 800,000 distinct CDR3 sequences, around 15% of them seen only once. General observations from the study: After one year, T-cell counts and TCRbeta diversity mostly came from new T cells. Some patients showed high day-60 TCRbeta diversity, which derived from surviving recipient T cells and thymic progenitors. It was reported that alpha-beta T cells came from several hundred expanded graft clones (about two months after transplant).

The length of the CDR3 is 16 residues. Trimming cost V 0 bases and J 0 bases; bases outside gene matches: 5. CDR1 SGHNT and CDR2 YENEEA come from the germline V gene. About this clonotype itself: Its cognate antigen is unknown.

The material sequenced was PBMCs, mostly from graft donor cells, taken 360 days after TCRalphabeta/CD19-depleted stem cell transplant. V is TRBV11-3 and J is TRBJ2-7; TRBD1 aligns across 7 bases. The clonotype was recovered from a male patient between 10 and 17 years old who had a stem cell transplant for acute lymphoblastic leukemia, so the T cells may come from the graft donor. The CDR3 loop reads CASSLDPGTDSYEQYF. For the CDR3, the DNA is TGTGCCAGCAGCTTAGACCCCGGGACAGACTCCTACGAGCAGTACTTC.